This is a list of T cell receptor beta chains from one sample in a study of control samples from healthy donors and cancer patients. Profiled with immunoSEQ multiplex PCR; TCRdb holds only in-frame clones, not every one. This table has 110,000 or so clones, about 80% appearing once. Sequencing was carried out using blood. Every receptor here comes from a man between 18 and 35 years old in good health. CDR3s include the opening cysteine and the closing phenylalanine or tryptophan. A D gene is named only where the DNA matches it firmly. The size of a clone is reported for some rows only, either as once, few or many, or as a class for expanded clones.

>TRBV9|NA|NA|TRBJ1-2
CASSVRGTGSYGYTF
TGTGCCAGCAGCGTAAGGGGAACAGGGTCGTATGGCTACACCTTC
>TRBV7-6|NA|NA|TRBJ2-5
CASSPNSGFGQETQYF
TGTGCCAGCAGCCCAAATAGTGGGTTTGGCCAAGAGACCCAGTACTTC
>TRBV28|once|TRBD1|TRBJ2-7
CCSGTGGYEQYF
TGTTGTTCCGGGACAGGGGGCTACGAGCAGTACTTC
>TRBV6-6|NA|NA|TRBJ1-5
CASSPSDRNQPQHF
TGTGCCAGCAGTCCCTCGGACCGCAATCAGCCCCAGCATTTT
>TRBV2|once|NA|TRBJ1-5
CASSVFQGQGEQPQHF
TGTGCCAGCAGTGTCTTTCAGGGGCAGGGAGAACAGCCCCAGCATTTT
>TRBV28|NA|NA|TRBJ1-2
CASSPPTGAYGYTF
TGTGCCAGCAGTCCCCCCACGGGGGCCTATGGCTACACCTTC
>TRBV3-1/TRBV3-2|NA|NA|TRBJ2-3
CASSRKGGDTQYF
TGTGCCAGCAGCCGAAAGGGGGGAGATACGCAGTATTTT
>TRBV30|NA|NA|TRBJ1-2
CAWILGGPGYTF
TGTGCCTGGATTCTAGGGGGACCTGGCTACACCTTC
>TRBV7-2|once|NA|TRBJ2-4
CASSSNPRSLKNIQYF
TGTGCCAGCAGCTCCAACCCCAGGAGTCTAAAAAACATTCAGTACTTC
>TRBV14|NA|TRBD1|TRBJ1-2
CASSQVAGGPTGYTF
TGTGCCAGCAGCCAAGTGGCAGGGGGCCCGACTGGCTACACCTTC